This T cell receptor beta chain was documented in a study of cytomegalovirus exposure and HLA in healthy donors (dated by TCRdb to about 2017). As for the study more broadly: A later analysis indicated that the 120 validation repertoires were generated on the platform also employed for the approximately 690 repertoires of the first cohort. The study combined high-throughput TCR immunosequencing, statistical association of individual TCRs with disease status, and machine learning to predict cytomegalovirus infection status. In addition to the first cohort of around 670 subjects, a separate validation cohort of 120 different subjects was used. The study aimed to test whether cataloging public T cell receptors could reveal signatures of past pathogen exposure. Overall results and qualifications from the work: Cytomegalovirus status was reported to be diagnosed by the classifier with high specificity and sensitivity in both the original and validation cohorts. The validation cohort had no HLA typing available for a later analysis, so co-occurrence within that cohort was assessed over all 130 or so repertoires. Subsequent analysis determined that TCRs grouped into clusters in the first cohort also showed a tendency toward co-occurrence across the roughly 120 validation repertoires, and about 93% of cluster scores exceeded 0. In the study, 150 to 200 TCR beta chains were listed as associated with cytomegalovirus. According to the authors, the approach could potentially be generalized to other disease states and immunological phenotypes. A few of the identified cytomegalovirus-associated TCR beta chains were confirmed in vitro to be specific for cytomegalovirus antigens. Most TCR sequences were observed very rarely across donors, whereas some public TCRs were present in many individuals.

Receptor libraries were prepared by the immunoSEQ multiplex PCR assay. The paper's processing steps were these. To diagnose cytomegalovirus status from the catalog of TCR beta chain sequences, a statistical classification framework was built. TCRdb mirrors the immuneACCESS table, restricted to in-frame sequences. Some clones are absent from its copies; in checked studies, under half trace to an unresolved V gene, and the reason for the others is unknown. The V and J calls and clone size come from that table; D and trimming were worked out from the DNA. Present in this sample are about 130,000 clones, 80% to 90% of which were seen just once. The leading ten clones occupy 9% of the sample. Separate from the roughly 700-subject first cohort, the validation cohort of 120 subjects was the group to which the donors belonged. Comments on this clone: Its antigen is still unknown. No per-base quality is available; no much larger clone lies one base away.

Based on the germline V gene, the CDR1 and CDR2 sequences are SGHRS and YFSETQ. From the cysteine up to the phenylalanine, the CDR3 has a length of 18 residues. Of all the DNA, just the CDR3 is kept, 54 bases in frame from base 1. Relative to germline, V is missing 4 bases and J is missing 8 bases, with 18 bases of the junction outside any gene match. The sequence derives from a woman under 30 in good health and CMV-seropositive. This receptor chain uses TRBV5-1 and TRBJ1-4, and 9 bases in between align with TRBD1. The material sequenced was PBMCs. The sequenced DNA: TGCGCCAGCAGCACGCTTCCGGGACAGGGCAATTGGGAGGAAAAACTGTTTTTT. Its protein reads: CASSTLPGQGNWEEKLFF.